This T cell receptor beta chain was found in a study of T cell responses to AZD1222 COVID-19 vaccine. Study-wide findings and caveats: In a largely white British group with more females than males, clonal diversity was possibly underestimated. Regions 160-218 and 743-854 held dominance among vaccine-associated CD4 TCRs, which spanned spike. At baseline, seropositivity was found in only a handful of AZD1222 recipients. Two doses of AZD1222 preceded a rise in Spike-specific TCR breadth and depth.

Clones were read by immunoSEQ multiplex PCR, and TCRdb kept only the in-frame ones, dropping some. The sample records 100,000 to 150,000 clones, around 92% being singletons. V lost 5 bases, J lost 3 bases, and 10 bases lay in between. The CDR3 loop spans 13 amino acids. Germline CDR1 reads SGHTA; CDR2 reads FQGTGA. About this clone: Antigen unknown.

This sequence was found in an adult in good health. Here the sequenced sample was peripheral blood, taken on day 0 of AZD1222 vaccination. The gene calls are TRBV7-3 and TRBJ1-1; D gene uncertain. The CDR3 region is CASSPRADTEAFF. CDR3 DNA sequence: TGTGCCAGCAGCCCACGCGCGGACACTGAAGCTTTCTTT.